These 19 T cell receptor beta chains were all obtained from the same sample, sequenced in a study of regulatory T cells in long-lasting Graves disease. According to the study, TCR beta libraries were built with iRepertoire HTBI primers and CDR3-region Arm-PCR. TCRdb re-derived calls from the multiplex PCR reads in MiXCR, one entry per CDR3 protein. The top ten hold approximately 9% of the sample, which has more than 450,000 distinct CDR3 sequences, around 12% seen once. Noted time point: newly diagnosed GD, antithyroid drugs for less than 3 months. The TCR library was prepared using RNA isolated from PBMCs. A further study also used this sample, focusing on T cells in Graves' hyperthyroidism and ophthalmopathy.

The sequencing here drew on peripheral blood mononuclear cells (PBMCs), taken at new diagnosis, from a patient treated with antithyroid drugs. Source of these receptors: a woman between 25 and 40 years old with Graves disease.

The CDR3 loop is CASSQDWGSNQPQHF. The CDR3 DNA sequence: TGTGCCAGCAGCCAAGATTGGGGGAGCAATCAGCCCCAGCATTTT. The chain carries TRBV3-1 and TRBJ1-5; D is possibly TRBD1 (5 bases). The CDR3 has 15 residues. Germline V gene data show CDR1 as LGHDT and CDR2 as YNNKEL (reference sequence). Trimming cost V 0 bases and J 1 base, with 7 bases left between them.

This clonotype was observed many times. CDR3 in DNA: TGCAGTGCTAGGATCCTTGGACAGGGGGAATACGAGCAGTACTTC. Encoded protein: CSARILGQGEYEQYF. The rearrangement joins TRBV20-1 to TRBJ2-7, with 10 nucleotides matching TRBD1. With 3 bases clipped from V and 4 bases from J, the junction kept 9 bases outside the gene matches. CDR3 length: 15 amino acids. Germline V lookup: CDR1 DFQATT, CDR2 SNEGSKA (reference sequence).

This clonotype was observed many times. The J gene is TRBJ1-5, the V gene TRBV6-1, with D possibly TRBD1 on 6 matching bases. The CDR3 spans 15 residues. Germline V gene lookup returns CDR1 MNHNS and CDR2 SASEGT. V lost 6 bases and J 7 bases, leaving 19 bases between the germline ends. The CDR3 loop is CASSAQGKVGQPQHF. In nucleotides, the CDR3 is TGTGCCAGCAGCGCCCAGGGGAAGGTTGGACAGCCCCAGCATTTT.

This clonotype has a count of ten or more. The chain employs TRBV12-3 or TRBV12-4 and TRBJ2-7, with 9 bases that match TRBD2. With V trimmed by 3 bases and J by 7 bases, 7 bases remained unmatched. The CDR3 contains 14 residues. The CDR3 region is CASSFLVAGEEQYF. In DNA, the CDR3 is TGTGCCAGCAGTTTCTTGGTAGCGGGAGAGGAGCAGTACTTC.

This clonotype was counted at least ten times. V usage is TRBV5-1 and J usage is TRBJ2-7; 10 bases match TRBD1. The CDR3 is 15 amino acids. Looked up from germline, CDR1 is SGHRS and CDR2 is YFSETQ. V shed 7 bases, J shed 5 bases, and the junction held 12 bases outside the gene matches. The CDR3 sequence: CASLRPGQGTHEQYF. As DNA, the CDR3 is TGCGCCAGCCTTCGACCGGGACAGGGGACCCACGAGCAGTACTTC.

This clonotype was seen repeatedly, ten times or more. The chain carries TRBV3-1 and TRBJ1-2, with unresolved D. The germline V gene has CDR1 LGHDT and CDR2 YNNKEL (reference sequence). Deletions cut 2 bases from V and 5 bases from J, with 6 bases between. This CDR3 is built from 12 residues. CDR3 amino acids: CASSQWDYGYTF. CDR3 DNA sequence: TGTGCCAGCAGCCAATGGGATTATGGCTACACCTTC.

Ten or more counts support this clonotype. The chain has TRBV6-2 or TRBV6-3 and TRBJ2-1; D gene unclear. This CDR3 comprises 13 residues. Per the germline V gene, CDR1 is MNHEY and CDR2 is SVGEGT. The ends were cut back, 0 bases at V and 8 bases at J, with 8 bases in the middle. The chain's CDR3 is CASSYSWGYEQFF. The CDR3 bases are TGTGCCAGCAGTTACTCATGGGGATATGAGCAGTTCTTC.

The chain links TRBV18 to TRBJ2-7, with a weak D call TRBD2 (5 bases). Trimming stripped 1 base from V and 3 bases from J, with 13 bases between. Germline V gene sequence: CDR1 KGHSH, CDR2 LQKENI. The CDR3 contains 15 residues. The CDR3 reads CASSPRLSGGYEQYF. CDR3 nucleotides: TGTGCCAGCTCACCACGCCTATCAGGAGGCTACGAGCAGTACTTC.

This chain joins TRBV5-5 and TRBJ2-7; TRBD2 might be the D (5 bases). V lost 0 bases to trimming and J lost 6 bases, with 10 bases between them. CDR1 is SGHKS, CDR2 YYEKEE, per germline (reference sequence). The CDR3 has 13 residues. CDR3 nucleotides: TGTGCCAGCAGCTTGGCCTCTGCGGGCGAGCAGTACTTC. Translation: CASSLASAGEQYF.

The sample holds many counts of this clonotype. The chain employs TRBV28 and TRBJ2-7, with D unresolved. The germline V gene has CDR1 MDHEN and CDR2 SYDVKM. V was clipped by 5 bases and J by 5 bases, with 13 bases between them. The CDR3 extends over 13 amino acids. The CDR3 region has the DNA TGTGCCAGCAGTCACATCGGTGGAAACGAGCAGTACTTC. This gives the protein CASSHIGGNEQYF.

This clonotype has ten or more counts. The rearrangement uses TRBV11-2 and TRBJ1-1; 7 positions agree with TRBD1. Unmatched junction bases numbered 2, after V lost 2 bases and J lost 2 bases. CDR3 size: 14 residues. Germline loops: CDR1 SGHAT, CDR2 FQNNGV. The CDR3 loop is CASSLQGENTEAFF. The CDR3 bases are TGTGCCAGCAGCTTACAGGGGGAAAACACTGAAGCTTTCTTT.

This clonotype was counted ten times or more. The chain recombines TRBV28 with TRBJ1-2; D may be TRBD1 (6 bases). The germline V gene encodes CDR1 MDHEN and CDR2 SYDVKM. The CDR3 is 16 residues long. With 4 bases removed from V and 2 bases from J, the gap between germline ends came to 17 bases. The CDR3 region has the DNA TGTGCCAGCAGTTCCCTTTGGGGAACAGGGAACTATGGCTACACCTTC. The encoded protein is CASSSLWGTGNYGYTF.

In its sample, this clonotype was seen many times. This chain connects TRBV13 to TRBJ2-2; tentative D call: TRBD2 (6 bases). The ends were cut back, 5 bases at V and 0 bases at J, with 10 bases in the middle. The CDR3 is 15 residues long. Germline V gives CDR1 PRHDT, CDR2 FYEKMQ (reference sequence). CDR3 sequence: CASSATSPNTGELFF. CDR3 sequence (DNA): TGTGCCAGCAGCGCTACTAGCCCGAACACCGGGGAGCTGTTTTTT.

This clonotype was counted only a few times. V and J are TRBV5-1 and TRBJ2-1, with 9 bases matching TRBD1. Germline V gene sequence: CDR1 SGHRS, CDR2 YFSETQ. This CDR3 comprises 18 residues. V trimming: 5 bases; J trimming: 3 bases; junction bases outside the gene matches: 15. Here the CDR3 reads CASSSPTRGTGYYNEQFF. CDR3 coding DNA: TGCGCCAGCAGTTCTCCCACGAGAGGGACAGGGTACTACAATGAGCAGTTCTTC.

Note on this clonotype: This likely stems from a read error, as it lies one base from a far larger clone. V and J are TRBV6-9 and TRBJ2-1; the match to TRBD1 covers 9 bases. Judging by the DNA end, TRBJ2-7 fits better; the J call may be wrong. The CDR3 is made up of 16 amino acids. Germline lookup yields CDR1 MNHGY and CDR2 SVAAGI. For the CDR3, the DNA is TGTGCCAGCAGTTACACTCACAGGGGGCTGATAGATGAGCAGTACTTC. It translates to CASSYTHRGLIDEQYF.

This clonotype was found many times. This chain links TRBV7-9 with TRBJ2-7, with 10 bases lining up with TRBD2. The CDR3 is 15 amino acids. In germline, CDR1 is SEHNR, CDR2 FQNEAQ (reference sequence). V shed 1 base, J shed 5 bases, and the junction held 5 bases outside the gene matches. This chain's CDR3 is CASSLGWLAGDEQYF. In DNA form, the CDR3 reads TGTGCCAGCAGCTTAGGGTGGCTAGCGGGAGACGAGCAGTACTTC. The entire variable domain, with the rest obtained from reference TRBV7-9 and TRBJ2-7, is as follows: DTGVSQNPRHKITKRGQNVTFRCDPISEHNRLYWYRQTLGQGPEFLTYFQNEAQLEKSRLLSDRFSAERPKGSFSTLEIQRTEQGDSAMYLCASSLGWLAGDEQYFGPGTRLTVT.

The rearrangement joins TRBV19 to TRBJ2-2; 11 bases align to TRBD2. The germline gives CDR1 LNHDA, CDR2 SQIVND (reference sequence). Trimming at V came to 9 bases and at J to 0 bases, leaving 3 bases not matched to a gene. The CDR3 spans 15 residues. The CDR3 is CASGGLAANTGELFF. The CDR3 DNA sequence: TGTGCCAGCGGGGGACTAGCGGCGAACACCGGGGAGCTGTTTTTT. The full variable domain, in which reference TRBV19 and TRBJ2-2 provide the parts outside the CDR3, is DGGITQSPKYLFRKEGQNVTLSCEQNLNHDAMYWYRQDPGQGLRLIYYSQIVNDFQKGDIAEGYSVSREKKESFPLTVTSAQKNPTAFYLCASGGLAANTGELFFGEGSRLTVL.

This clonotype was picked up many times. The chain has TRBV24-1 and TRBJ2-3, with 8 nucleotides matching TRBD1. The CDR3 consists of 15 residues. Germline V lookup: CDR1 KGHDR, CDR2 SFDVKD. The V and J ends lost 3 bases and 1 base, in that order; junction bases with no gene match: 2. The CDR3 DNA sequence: TGTGCCACCAGTGATCAGGACAGGGGCACAGATACGCAGTATTTT. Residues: CATSDQDRGTDTQYF.

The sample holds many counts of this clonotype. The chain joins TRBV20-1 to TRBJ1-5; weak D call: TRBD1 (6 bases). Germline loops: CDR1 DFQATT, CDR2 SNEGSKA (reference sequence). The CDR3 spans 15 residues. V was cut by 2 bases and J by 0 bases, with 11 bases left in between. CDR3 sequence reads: CSARTYRDSNQPQHF. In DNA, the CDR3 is TGCAGTGCTAGAACCTACAGGGATAGCAATCAGCCCCAGCATTTT.